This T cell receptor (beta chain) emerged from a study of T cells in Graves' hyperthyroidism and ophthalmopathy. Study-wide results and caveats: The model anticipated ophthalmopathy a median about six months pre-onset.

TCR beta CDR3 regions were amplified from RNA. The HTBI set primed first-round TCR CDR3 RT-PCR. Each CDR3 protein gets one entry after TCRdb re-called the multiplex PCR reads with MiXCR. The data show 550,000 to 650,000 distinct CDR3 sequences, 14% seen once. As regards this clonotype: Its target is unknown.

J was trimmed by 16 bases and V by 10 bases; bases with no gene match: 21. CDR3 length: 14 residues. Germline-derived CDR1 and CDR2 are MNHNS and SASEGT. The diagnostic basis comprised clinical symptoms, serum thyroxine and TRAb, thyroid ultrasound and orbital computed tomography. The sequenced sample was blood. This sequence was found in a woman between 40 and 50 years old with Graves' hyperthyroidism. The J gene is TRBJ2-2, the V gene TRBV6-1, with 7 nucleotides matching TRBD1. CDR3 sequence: CAITDRAGTGKPFF. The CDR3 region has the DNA TGTGCCATCACAGACAGGGCCGGCACCGGGAAGCCGTTTTTT.